A selection of T cell receptor beta chains follows, all from one sample in a study of shared clonotypes between healthy human individuals. Repertoires were generated with immunoSEQ multiplex PCR, while TCRdb's copy carries only in-frame clones and drops some. Counted here are about 1 million clones, approximately 72% occurring once; the ten biggest clones make up about 1.5%. Input material: memory CD4+ T cells sorted from blood. These receptors all come from a young man in good health. Both conserved end residues are part of each CDR3. The D gene is left open where the match is weak. Where a row states a size, it is once, few, many or the class of an expanded clone; other rows omit it.

v_gene	j_gene	abundance	d_gene	CDR3nt	CDR3aa
TRBV28	TRBJ1-4	NA	NA	TGTGCCAGCAGGCCGGGACAAGTCTTAATGGGAAAACTGTTTTTT	CASRPGQVLMGKLFF
TRBV4-1	TRBJ2-3	NA	NA	TGCGCCAGCAGCCTCCTTTACGGGAGTGGCACAGATACGCAGTATTTT	CASSLLYGSGTDTQYF
TRBV5-4	TRBJ1-6	NA	NA	TGTGCCAGCAGCGCGGCCGCAGGTTCCCATAATTCACCCCTCCACTTT	CASSAAAGSHNSPLHF
TRBV5-4	TRBJ1-1	NA	TRBD1	TGTGCCAGCAGCCATCCAGGACAGGGTGAGACTGAAGCTTTCTTT	CASSHPGQGETEAFF
TRBV5-4	TRBJ1-4	NA	TRBD1	TGTGCCAGCAGCTTGGACAGGGGTAATGAAAAACTGTTTTTT	CASSLDRGNEKLFF
TRBV6-1	TRBJ1-1	NA	TRBD1	TGTGCCAGCAGTAGGACAGGGAATATGAACACTGAAGCTTTCTTT	CASSRTGNMNTEAFF
TRBV5-1	TRBJ2-7	NA	TRBD1	TGCGCCAGCAGCACGGACAGGGGCTACGAGCAGTACTTC	CASSTDRGYEQYF
TRBV10-3	TRBJ2-2	NA	TRBD2	TGTGCCAACCGACCTAGCGGGAACACCGGGGAGCTGTTTTTT	CANRPSGNTGELFF
TRBV19	TRBJ2-3	NA	NA	TGTGCCAGTAGTAATGTGGACACAGATACGCAGTATTTT	CASSNVDTDTQYF
TRBV9	TRBJ2-3	few	NA	TGTGCCAGCAGCGTCTTTTCTAGCACAGATACGCAGTATTTT	CASSVFSSTDTQYF
TRBV5-1	TRBJ2-5	NA	NA	TGCGCCAGCAGCTTGACAGGACCTCAAGAGACCCAGTACTTC	CASSLTGPQETQYF
TRBV11-3	TRBJ2-7	NA	TRBD1	TGTGCCAGCAGCTCGAGGACAGGGGGCGACGAGCAGTACTTC	CASSSRTGGDEQYF
TRBV15	TRBJ1-2	NA	NA	TGTGCCACCAGCAGAGGGACTCAGGGGAGCTATGGCTACACCTTC	CATSRGTQGSYGYTF
TRBV7-9	TRBJ2-5	NA	NA	TGTGCCAGCAGCCCCCTGGGACCGGCCTCGGGGACCCAGTACTTC	CASSPLGPASGTQYF
TRBV7-2	TRBJ2-5	NA	NA	TGTGCCAGCAGCTTAGCCCCCCGTCAGTACTTC	CASSLAPRQYF
TRBV12-2	TRBJ2-2	NA	NA	TGTGCAAGTCGCTTTGGGGACACCGGGGAGCTGTTTTTT	CASRFGDTGELFF
TRBV10-3	TRBJ2-7	NA	TRBD1	TGTGCCATCAGTGACCAACAGGGGTACGAGCAGTACTTC	CAISDQQGYEQYF
TRBV25-1	TRBJ2-2	NA	TRBD1	TGTGCCAGCGGGACAGGAGCCGGGGAGCTGTTTTTT	CASGTGAGELFF
TRBV18	TRBJ2-5	NA	NA	TGTGCCAGCTCACTTACATCCGGCCTAGAGGAGACCCAGTACTTC	CASSLTSGLEETQYF
TRBV28	TRBJ2-1	NA	TRBD2	TGTGCCAGCAGTGACGGACTAGCGGGCAGGAATGAGCAGTTCTTC	CASSDGLAGRNEQFF
TRBV27	TRBJ1-4	NA	NA	TGTGCCAGCAGTTTATCTGGGATTGGGGAAAAACTGTTTTTT	CASSLSGIGEKLFF
TRBV6-1	TRBJ1-1	NA	NA	TGTGCCAGCGTACAGAACACTGAAGCTTTCTTT	CASVQNTEAFF
TRBV6-1	TRBJ2-3	NA	TRBD1	TGTGCCAGCAGTGAAGCTGGTAACAGGGGGTTCAGCACAGATACGCAGTATTTT	CASSEAGNRGFSTDTQYF
TRBV7-2	TRBJ2-1	NA	TRBD1	TGTGCCAGCAGCTGGGGCACCGGGACAGCGGACAATGAGCAGTTCTTC	CASSWGTGTADNEQFF
TRBV7-2	TRBJ2-5	NA	TRBD1	TGTGCCAGCAGCGTCACAGGGGGCCCAGAGACCCAGTACTTC	CASSVTGGPETQYF
TRBV19	TRBJ1-5	NA	TRBD1	TGTGCCAGTAGTAGACTTCCGGGACAGTTCTATAGCAATCAGCCCCAGCATTTT	CASSRLPGQFYSNQPQHF
TRBV9	TRBJ1-4	NA	TRBD1	TGTGCCAGCAGCGCCGGACAGGGGAGGTCTAATGAAAAACTGTTTTTT	CASSAGQGRSNEKLFF
TRBV6-1	TRBJ2-7	NA	TRBD2	TGTGCCAGCAGTGAAGGGCGGCTAGCGGGATTCTACGAGCAGTACTTC	CASSEGRLAGFYEQYF
TRBV19	TRBJ2-5	NA	TRBD2	TGTGCCAGTAGTATAGGGGCTAGCGGGGGGGCCCTGGAGACCCAGTACTTC	CASSIGASGGALETQYF
TRBV4-1	TRBJ1-6	NA	TRBD1	TGCGCCAGCAGCCAAGATGGGCGGGACAGCTCCTATAATTCACCCCTCCACTTT	CASSQDGRDSSYNSPLHF
TRBV6-5	TRBJ1-6	NA	NA	TGTGCCAGCAGTAGCGCTTTAGGATCACCCCTCCACTTT	CASSSALGSPLHF